This T cell receptor beta chain was sequenced for a study of T-cell reconstitution after alpha-beta-depleted transplantation in children. Study-level points and caveats: Reportedly, roughly two months post-transplant, alpha-beta T cells arose from several hundred expanded graft clones. There were some patients whose high TCRbeta diversity at day 60 came from surviving recipient T cells and thymic progenitors. The main origin of T-cell counts and diversity one year after transplant was newly produced T cells.

The ends were cut back, 7 bases at V and 4 bases at J, with 11 bases in the middle. This CDR3 has 12 residues. Germline V CDR1 and CDR2: SGHDT, YYEEEE. The authors prepared the TCRbeta library with unique molecular identifiers. TCRdb passed the PCR reads through MiXCR, listing each CDR3 protein once. The sample has about 130,000 distinct CDR3 sequences, around 9.8% seen once. As regards this clonotype: Its antigen remains unidentified.

The sequences come from PBMCs, mostly from graft donor cells, collected 180 days after TCRalphabeta/CD19-depleted stem cell transplant. The rearrangement links TRBV5-6 to TRBJ1-2; D is unclear. This sequence was found in a girl under two years old who had a stem cell transplant for combined immunodeficiency, so the T cells may come from the graft donor. The CDR3 DNA reads TGTGCCAGCCGCCCGACGGGCTATGGCTACACCTTC. It codes for CASRPTGYGYTF.